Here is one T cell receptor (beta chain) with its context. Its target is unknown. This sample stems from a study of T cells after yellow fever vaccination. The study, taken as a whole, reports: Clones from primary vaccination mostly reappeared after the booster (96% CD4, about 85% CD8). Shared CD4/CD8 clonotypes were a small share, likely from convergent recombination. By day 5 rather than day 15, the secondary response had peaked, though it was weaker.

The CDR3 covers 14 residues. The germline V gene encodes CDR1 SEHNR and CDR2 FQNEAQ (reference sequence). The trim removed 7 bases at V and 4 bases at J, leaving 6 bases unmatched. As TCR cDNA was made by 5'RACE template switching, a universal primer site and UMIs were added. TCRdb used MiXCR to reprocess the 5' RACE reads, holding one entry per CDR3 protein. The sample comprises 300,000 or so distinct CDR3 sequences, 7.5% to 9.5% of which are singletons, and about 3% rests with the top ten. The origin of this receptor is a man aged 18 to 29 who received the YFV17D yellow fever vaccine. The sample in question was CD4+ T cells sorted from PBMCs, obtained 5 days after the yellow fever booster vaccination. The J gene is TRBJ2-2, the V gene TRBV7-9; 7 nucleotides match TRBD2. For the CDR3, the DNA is TGTGCCAGCACGGTCAGCGGGGCCACCGGGGAGCTGTTTTTT. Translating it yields CASTVSGATGELFF.